The 27 T cell receptor beta chains in this list originate from one sample, sequenced in a study of neoadjuvant anti-PD-1 for oral cavity cancer. This table comes from immunoSEQ multiplex PCR, and its TCRdb copy is limited to in-frame clones, with some not included. There are 12,000 or so clones in the sample; around two thirds occur only once, and under 7.5% lies in the top ten. The material sequenced was tumor tissue, taken before nivolumab (anti-PD-1) treatment. Source of these receptors: a person aged 35-79 years with oral cavity squamous cell carcinoma. The donor label of this sample is uncertain.

The gene calls are TRBV11-2 and TRBJ1-2; unclear D gene. Germline V CDR1 and CDR2: SGHAT, FQNNGV. The CDR3 spans 13 residues. The ends were cut back, 5 bases at V and 4 bases at J, with 11 bases in the middle. The CDR3 protein is CASSIGEGYGYTF. Written as DNA, the CDR3 is TGTGCCAGCAGCATAGGTGAAGGCTATGGCTACACCTTC.

The genes are TRBV18 and TRBJ2-7, with D perhaps TRBD1 or TRBD2 (5 bases each). Trimming took 6 bases from V and 3 from J, leaving 12 bases between them. This CDR3 is 13 amino acids long. Germline V gene sequence: CDR1 KGHSH, CDR2 LQKENI. The chain's CDR3 is CASSAEGSYEQYF. The CDR3, as DNA: TGTGCCAGCTCCGCCGAGGGGAGCTACGAGCAGTACTTC.

The CDR3 protein is CASSPRAGTGGIYEQYF. In nucleotides, the CDR3 is TGTGCCAGCTCACCACGGGCTGGGACAGGGGGGATCTACGAGCAGTACTTC. This chain links TRBV18 with TRBJ2-7, with 11 bases matching TRBD1. The V segment lost 1 base and the J segment 3 bases; nucleotides outside the gene matches: 8. Germline V gene sequence: CDR1 KGHSH, CDR2 LQKENI. This CDR3 region has 17 residues.

The V and J genes are TRBV5-1 and TRBJ2-3; D is perhaps TRBD1 (6 bases). CDR1 is SGHRS and CDR2 is YFSETQ in the germline V gene. This CDR3 region has 15 residues. V dropped 4 bases and J dropped 2 bases, with 14 bases sitting between them. CDR3 in amino acids: CASSLRTATTDTQYF. CDR3 nucleotides: TGCGCCAGCAGCCTGAGGACAGCGACCACAGATACGCAGTATTTT.

The chain uses TRBV2 and TRBJ2-7; D unresolved. This CDR3 contains 11 residues. CDR1 is SNHLY, CDR2 FYNNEI, per germline. Deletions cut 5 bases from V and 2 bases from J, with 4 bases between. Here the CDR3 DNA reads TGTGCCAGCAGTTCCCCCTACGAGCAGTACTTC. As protein: CASSSPYEQYF.

CDR3 loop: CASSEAGGGQNNSPLHF. In DNA, the CDR3 is TGTGCCAGCAGTGAAGCGGGAGGCGGTCAGAATAATTCACCCCTCCACTTT. This chain links TRBV6-1 with TRBJ1-6; D gene ambiguous. V was clipped by 0 bases and J by 5 bases, with 14 bases between them. The CDR3 is 17 amino acids. The germline V gene has CDR1 MNHNS and CDR2 SASEGT.

The V and J genes are TRBV11-2 and TRBJ1-2; TRBD1 matches 8 bases. Trimming cost V 4 bases and J 2 bases; bases outside gene matches: 3. CDR3 length equals 14 residues. In germline, CDR1 is SGHAT, CDR2 FQNNGV. CDR3 in amino acids: CASSSTGVNYGYTF. As DNA, the CDR3 is TGTGCCAGCAGCTCGACAGGGGTGAACTATGGCTACACCTTC.

V is TRBV6-6 and J is TRBJ1-3; D is uncertain. Germline-derived CDR1 and CDR2 are MNHNY and SVGAGI (reference sequence). This CDR3 contains 15 residues. Trimming removed 0 bases from V and 5 bases from J, with 11 bases in between. The CDR3 loop reads CASSYSIGNRNTIYF. As DNA, the CDR3 is TGTGCCAGCAGTTACTCGATAGGGAACAGAAACACCATATATTTT.

The CDR3 reads CAWSSGLAGGPDTQYF. The CDR3 coding sequence is TGTGCCTGGAGTTCCGGACTAGCGGGGGGGCCAGATACGCAGTATTTT. This chain joins TRBV30 and TRBJ2-3; 15 bases align to TRBD2. This CDR3 has 16 residues. CDR1 is GTSNPN, CDR2 SVGIG, per germline (reference sequence). The trim removed 2 bases at V and 4 bases at J, leaving 4 bases unmatched.

The V gene is TRBV7-3, the J gene TRBJ2-5; tentative D call: TRBD1 (5 bases). V lost 6 bases and J 0 bases, leaving 11 bases between the germline ends. Germline CDR1 and CDR2: SGHTA and FQGTGA. The CDR3 totals 14 residues. The DNA for the CDR3 is TGTGCCAGCAGTAAAACAGGATACCAAGAGACCCAGTACTTC. Translated: CASSKTGYQETQYF.

This clone was found a few times. The chain joins TRBV2 to TRBJ2-7; D ambiguous. CDR3 length: 12 residues. Germline CDR1 is SNHLY and CDR2 is FYNNEI. V gave up 3 bases and J gave up 6 bases, with 9 bases separating them. CDR3 protein: CASSDEKTEQYF. The DNA for the CDR3 is TGTGCCAGCAGTGATGAAAAAACCGAGCAGTACTTC.

This clone has only a few counts. The chain uses TRBV19 and TRBJ1-3; D may be TRBD1 (5 bases). CDR3 size: 14 residues. CDR1 and CDR2 from the germline V gene are LNHDA and SQIVND (reference sequence). The V gene lost 7 bases and the J gene lost 2 bases, with 12 bases spanning the gap. DNA for the CDR3: TGTGCCAGTAAGGAGCAGGGAACTGGAAACACCATATATTTT. As protein: CASKEQGTGNTIYF.

V and J are TRBV6-1 and TRBJ2-6; a possible D gene is TRBD2 (5 bases). CDR3 length: 15 amino acids. Trimming left V 3 bases short and J 4 bases short, with 10 bases between. CDR1 is MNHNS, CDR2 SASEGT, per germline. CDR3 DNA: TGTGCCAGCAGTGACCGGGATAGGGGGGCCAACGTCCTGACTTTC. Translation gives CASSDRDRGANVLTF.

The CDR3 DNA reads as TGTGCCTGGAGTTGGTCAGGGGACTATGGCTACACCTTC. This translates into CAWSWSGDYGYTF. The V gene is TRBV30, the J gene TRBJ1-2; perhaps TRBD1 as D (6 bases). Trimming shortened V by 2 bases and J by 3 bases, and 10 bases separated the two germline ends. Germline V CDR1 and CDR2: GTSNPN, SVGIG (reference sequence). The CDR3 runs 13 residues.

The chain carries TRBV19 and TRBJ1-2, with 7 bases lining up with TRBD1. Germline assignment: CDR1 LNHDA and CDR2 SQIVND (reference sequence). The CDR3 is 15 residues long. After removal of 7 bases from V and 8 bases from J, the junction contained 16 bases not matched to a gene. In DNA, the CDR3 is TGTGCCAGTAAATATGCCCCAGGGGGAATGAGCGGCTACACCTTC. This gives the protein CASKYAPGGMSGYTF.

V usage is TRBV7-7 and J usage is TRBJ1-1; no clear D gene. Trimming took 5 bases from V and 5 from J, leaving 12 bases between them. CDR1 is SSHAT and CDR2 is FNYEAQ in the germline V gene (reference sequence). This CDR3 is built from 13 residues. CDR3 residues: CASSRDLGTEAFF. The CDR3 bases are TGTGCCAGCAGCCGTGACCTGGGGACTGAAGCTTTCTTT.

V usage is TRBV5-6 and J usage is TRBJ1-3; D call uncertain. This CDR3 is built from 16 residues. Germline loops: CDR1 SGHDT, CDR2 YYEEEE. V was trimmed by 3 bases and J by 5 bases, leaving 18 bases between them. CDR3 bases: TGTGCCAGCAGCTCGGAGGGTGGGGAAGATCGAAACACCATATATTTT. Translation: CASSSEGGEDRNTIYF.

The chain combines TRBV4-1 with TRBJ2-7; 9 bases are a match to TRBD2. The J segment lost 2 bases and the V segment lost 1 base, leaving 3 bases of the junction unmatched. Germline V gene data show CDR1 as MGHRA and CDR2 as YSYEKL. The CDR3 is 15 residues long. Here the CDR3 reads CASSQGLAGTYEQYF. As DNA, the CDR3 is TGCGCCAGCAGCCAAGGGCTAGCGGGGACCTACGAGCAGTACTTC.

A single count supports this clone. The chain combines TRBV27 with TRBJ1-1; D is possibly TRBD1 (5 bases). Germline CDR1 reads MNHEY; CDR2 reads SMNVEV (reference sequence). This CDR3 has 15 amino acids. The V gene lost 2 bases and the J gene lost 5 bases, with 15 bases spanning the gap. The CDR3 DNA reads as TGTGCCAGCAGTTTAGCGAGGGTGGGGGGAACTGAAGCTTTCTTT. The encoded protein is CASSLARVGGTEAFF.

V and J are TRBV5-1 and TRBJ2-5, with TRBD1 identical over 7 bases. This CDR3 is built from 14 residues. J gave up 3 bases and V 6 bases, and 8 bases lay outside the gene matches. Germline CDR1 and CDR2: SGHRS and YFSETQ. The CDR3 coding sequence is TGCGCCAGCACCTCCTGGACAGGCAAAGAGACCCAGTACTTC. This gives the protein CASTSWTGKETQYF.

The rearrangement joins TRBV15 to TRBJ1-2, with 9 bases aligning to TRBD1. The CDR3 spans 13 residues. V dropped 1 base and J dropped 8; count of bases not matched to a gene: 2. Germline values: CDR1 LNHNV, CDR2 YYDKDF (reference sequence). The chain's CDR3 is CATSRGQGVGYTF. DNA for the CDR3: TGTGCCACCAGCAGAGGACAGGGGGTCGGCTACACCTTC.

The chain couples TRBV5-8 to TRBJ2-5, with D possibly TRBD2 on 6 matching bases. Trimming cost V 0 bases and J 5 bases, with 14 bases left between them. CDR3 length: 15 residues. The germline gives CDR1 SGHTS, CDR2 YDEGEE. The CDR3 coding sequence is TGTGCCAGCAGCTTGGCCGGAGGGGTAAGGGAGACCCAGTACTTC. Translated: CASSLAGGVRETQYF.

This chain uses TRBV28 with TRBJ2-7; tentatively, D is TRBD1 (6 bases). The germline gives CDR1 MDHEN, CDR2 SYDVKM. This CDR3 spans 13 amino acids. With 3 bases removed from V and 6 bases from J, the gap between germline ends came to 12 bases. CDR3 amino acids: CASSFHGQREQYF. The CDR3 nucleotides read TGTGCCAGCAGTTTCCACGGACAGCGCGAGCAGTACTTC. Together with reference TRBV28 and TRBJ2-7, the CDR3 gives the full variable domain: DVKVTQSSRYLVKRTGEKVFLECVQDMDHENMFWYRQDPGLGLRLIYFSYDVKMKEKGDIPEGYSVSREKKERFSLILESASTNQTSMYLCASSFHGQREQYFGPGTRLTVT.

The table lists this clone with a few counts. This chain uses TRBV6-5 with TRBJ2-5; D might be TRBD1 or TRBD2, each matching 5 bases. V was cut by 2 bases and J by 7 bases, with 8 bases left in between. The CDR3 has 12 amino acids. CDR1 and CDR2 (germline): MNHEY, SVGAGI. In DNA, the CDR3 is TGTGCCAGCAGTTACAGGGACGGGACCCAGTACTTC. This codes for CASSYRDGTQYF.

This chain uses TRBV5-1 with TRBJ2-3; D not resolved. Trimming removed 7 bases at V and 5 bases at J, with 11 bases between. CDR1 is SGHRS, CDR2 YFSETQ, per germline. The CDR3 is 12 residues long. The CDR3 region has the DNA TGCGCCAGCCGGATCTCCGAAGATACGCAGTATTTT. It codes for CASRISEDTQYF.

The J gene is TRBJ1-1, the V gene TRBV7-9; TRBD1 matches at 7 bases. Trimming removed 5 bases from V and 1 base from J; junction bases left unmatched: 7. This CDR3 comprises 15 residues. The germline gives CDR1 SEHNR, CDR2 FQNEAQ (reference sequence). The chain's CDR3 is CASSLLSGGNTEAFF. CDR3 nucleotides: TGTGCCAGCAGCCTGCTGTCAGGGGGGAACACTGAAGCTTTCTTT.

The rearrangement uses TRBV10-3 and TRBJ1-1; 9 bases are shared with TRBD1. Germline V gives CDR1 ENHRY, CDR2 SYGVKD. This CDR3 is 15 amino acids long. J was trimmed by 7 bases and V by 4 bases; bases with no gene match: 10. In DNA, the CDR3 is TGTGCCATCAGTGGACGGACAGGGGCCCTTCTTGAAGCTTTCTTT. It translates to CAISGRTGALLEAFF.